This T cell receptor beta chain was recovered during a study of T-cell reconstitution after alpha-beta-depleted transplantation in children. Study-level results: After one year, T-cell counts and TCRbeta diversity mostly came from new T cells. The study reportedly traced alpha-beta T cells about two months after transplant to several hundred expanded graft clones.

A TCRbeta library incorporating unique molecular identifiers was prepared. Using its own MiXCR run on the PCR reads, TCRdb lists one record per CDR3 protein. The sample comprises hundreds of thousands of distinct CDR3 sequences, roughly 15% of which are singletons, and just over 40% rests with the top ten. This clonotype was counted between two and nine times. Its target is not known. CDR3 length: 16 amino acids. The germline gives CDR1 SGHVS, CDR2 FNYEAQ. The V segment lost 1 base and the J segment 7 bases; nucleotides outside the gene matches: 7. The V gene is TRBV7-6, the J gene TRBJ2-1; 10 bases fit TRBD2. The TCR sequence derives from a male patient under 10 years old who had a stem cell transplant for acute lymphoblastic leukemia, so the T cells may come from the graft donor. Sample: PBMCs, mostly from graft donor cells, taken 360 days after TCRalphabeta/CD19-depleted stem cell transplant. As DNA, the CDR3 is TGTGCCAGCAGCTTAGTGGCTAGCGGGAGTACGAATGAGCAGTTCTTC. Amino acid sequence: CASSLVASGSTNEQFF. Full variable domain (outside the CDR3, taken from reference TRBV7-6 and TRBJ2-1): GAGVSQSPRYKVTKRGQDVALRCDPISGHVSLYWYRQALGQGPEFLTYFNYEAQQDKSGLPNDRFSAERPEGSISTLTIQRTEQRDSAMYRCASSLVASGSTNEQFFGPGTRLTVL.